Below, one TCR beta chain is given with its context. Cohort placement rested on clinical history that participants reported themselves. Source study methods: Estimates of nucleated cell counts were drawn from the amplification of reference gene primers. Sequencing was performed with immunoSEQ multiplex PCR; in TCRdb, only in-frame clones are kept and a portion is missing. For V, J and clone size, that table is used; D and trimming come from the DNA. The sample yields about 170,000 clones, 75% to 90% seen once. This entry belongs to a study of blood T cell repertoires in COVID-19. In the study overall: T cells, B-cell-depleted T cells, or PBMCs provided the cDNA or gDNA that served as material.

Germline V gene data show CDR1 as SGHRS and CDR2 as YFSETQ. CDR3 length: 15 amino acids. V shed 1 base and J 5 bases; nucleotides not matched to a gene: 5. The sample consisted of PBMCs or T cells enriched from blood (not recorded which). This chain connects TRBV5-1 to TRBJ2-1; the match to TRBD1 covers 8 bases. The TCR comes from a woman aged 50 to 60 who had recovered from COVID-19. The CDR3 spells CASSLWQGADNEQFF. CDR3 DNA sequence: TGCGCCAGCAGCTTGTGGCAGGGGGCCGACAATGAGCAGTTCTTC. The entire variable domain, with the rest obtained from reference TRBV5-1 and TRBJ2-1, is as follows: KAGVTQTPRYLIKTRGQQVTLSCSPISGHRSVSWYQQTPGQGLQFLFEYFSETQRNKGNFPGRFSGRQFSNSRSEMNVSTLELGDSALYLCASSLWQGADNEQFFGPGTRLTVL.